This TCR beta chain was obtained from a study of T cell responses to AZD1222 COVID-19 vaccine. Study details: Pooled in the analysis were second doses at about 4 or about 12 weeks. Study findings and constraints: Donors were largely white British and mainly female; clonal diversity was possibly underestimated. Two AZD1222 doses significantly raised spike-specific TCR breadth and depth over controls. Of spike-specific TCRs, nearly half reportedly target regions left unmutated in variants.

Some clones are missing from TCRdb's copy, which holds only in-frame ones; the method was immunoSEQ multiplex PCR. The profile covers 95,000 to 100,000 clones, with around 94% appearing a single time and roughly 12% taken by the ten largest. A note on this clone: Its matching antigen is unknown.

This CDR3 is built from 15 residues. J was trimmed by 0 bases and V by 5 bases; bases with no gene match: 5. Per germline, CDR1 SGHTA and CDR2 FQGNSA. The sequence derives from an adult in good health. Here the sequenced sample was peripheral blood, taken on day 0 of AZD1222 vaccination. This chain uses TRBV7-2 with TRBJ2-7; 9 nucleotides match TRBD2. CDR3 in DNA: TGTGCCAGCAGCCGGGGACTAGCACTCTCCTACGAGCAGTACTTC. Translating gives CASSRGLALSYEQYF.